This T cell receptor beta chain was found in a study of human T cells and chemical hapten exposure. Time point here: patch test 3, about 24 weeks after DPC sensitization. Treatment described: therapeutic diphenylcyclopropenone sensitization with weekly scalp DPC. There are 14 residues in the CDR3. Trimming took 0 bases from V and 7 from J, leaving 10 bases between them. Per germline, CDR1 DFQATT and CDR2 SNEGSKA (reference sequence). TCRdb used MiXCR to reprocess the RACE reads, holding one entry per CDR3 protein. The table shows 95,000 to 150,000 distinct CDR3 sequences, with approximately 10% occurring only once. The table lists this clonotype with a few counts.

This receptor was identified in a woman aged 50 to 65 with alopecia areata. Some clones in this sample may be carry-over from other donors' samples. The starting material was whole blood, obtained in connection with sensitization to the hapten diphenylcyclopropenone (DPC). This rearrangement joins TRBV20-1 to TRBJ1-6; tentative D call: TRBD1 (5 bases). CDR3 sequence reads: CSAREPGHNSPLHF. The CDR3 coding sequence is TGCAGTGCTAGAGAACCAGGGCACAATTCACCCCTCCACTTT.